This record concerns one T cell receptor beta chain sequence. Antigen unknown. Here immunoSEQ multiplex PCR was the method, and the copy in TCRdb shows in-frame clones only, minus some. The sample consists of about 72,000 clones, around 86% of them appearing once. The source of the sample is a study of T cell responses to AZD1222 COVID-19 vaccine. Overall study: Pooling was applied to second doses at about 4 or about 12 weeks.

Germline V gene lookup returns CDR1 ENHRY and CDR2 SYGVKD. The junction had 9 bases not matched to a gene; V was cut back by 10 bases and J by 3 bases. The CDR3 has 15 residues. General study results and limits: Just a handful of AZD1222 recipients tested seropositive at baseline. Dominant at 160-218 and 743-854, vaccine-associated CD4 TCRs also spanned spike. The donors showed a predominance of white British ancestry and of females, with possible underestimation of clonal diversity.

This sequence was found in an adult in good health. This material consisted of peripheral blood, taken on day 0 of AZD1222 vaccination. This chain joins TRBV10-3 and TRBJ2-2, with 9 bases aligning to TRBD1. Here the CDR3 DNA reads TGTGCCACCGCAGGACAGGGGACCCACACCGGGGAGCTGTTTTTT. This encodes CATAGQGTHTGELFF.